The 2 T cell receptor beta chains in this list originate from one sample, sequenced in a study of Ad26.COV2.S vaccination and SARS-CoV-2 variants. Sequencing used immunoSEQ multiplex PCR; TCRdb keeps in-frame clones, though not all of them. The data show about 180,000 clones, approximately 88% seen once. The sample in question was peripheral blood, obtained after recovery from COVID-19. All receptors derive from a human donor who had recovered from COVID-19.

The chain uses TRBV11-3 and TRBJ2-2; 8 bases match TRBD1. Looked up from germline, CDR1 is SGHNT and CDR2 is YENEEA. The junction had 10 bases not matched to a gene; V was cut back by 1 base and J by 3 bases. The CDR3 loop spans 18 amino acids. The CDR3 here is CASSLASLPGGDTGELFF. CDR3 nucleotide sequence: TGTGCCAGCAGCTTAGCCTCGCTCCCAGGGGGCGACACCGGGGAGCTGTTTTTT. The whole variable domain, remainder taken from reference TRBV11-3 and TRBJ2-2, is EAGVVQSPRYKIIEKKQPVAFWCNPISGHNTLYWYLQNLGQGPELLIRYENEEAVDDSQLPKDRFSAERLKGVDSTLKIQPAELGDSAVYLCASSLASLPGGDTGELFFGEGSRLTVL.

CDR3 sequence reads: CASSSHGGGLGMDTQYF. The CDR3 DNA reads TGTGCCAGCAGCTCCCACGGGGGGGGACTAGGAATGGATACGCAGTATTTT. V gene TRBV7-3 combines with J gene TRBJ2-3; 8 bases line up with TRBD2. Germline CDR1 reads SGHTA; CDR2 reads FQGTGA. The junction had 15 bases not matched to a gene; V was cut back by 4 bases and J by 6 bases. The CDR3 length is 17 residues.